The 22 T cell receptor beta chains given below trace back to one sample, sequenced in a study of cytomegalovirus exposure and HLA in healthy donors. Vbeta (60) and Jbeta (13) primers were used in the PCR. The method was immunoSEQ multiplex PCR; TCRdb's version includes in-frame clones alone and lacks a portion of them. This sample's clone table lists tens of thousands of clones. Sequenced input: PBMCs. These receptors originate from a man in his forties in good health and CMV-seronegative.

The chain has TRBV7-8 and TRBJ1-3; a possible D gene is TRBD1 (6 bases). There are 13 residues in the CDR3. Germline V gene data show CDR1 as SGHVS and CDR2 as FQNEAQ. The ends were cut back, 5 bases at V and 5 bases at J, with 10 bases in the middle. The chain's CDR3 is CASSVQGRNTIYF. CDR3 nucleotides: TGTGCCAGCAGCGTACAGGGACGAAACACCATATATTTT.

The chain links TRBV10-3 to TRBJ1-6, with a weak D call TRBD1 (5 bases). The CDR3 consists of 14 residues. Germline V gene sequence: CDR1 ENHRY, CDR2 SYGVKD. V lost 2 bases and J 7 bases, leaving 9 bases between the germline ends. The DNA of the CDR3 is TGTGCCATCAGTGAGCCGGACACGAATTCACCCCTCCACTTT. It is translated as CAISEPDTNSPLHF.

The chain has TRBV9 and TRBJ1-1; TRBD1 matches at 11 bases. Germline CDR1 is SGDLS and CDR2 is YYNGEE. CDR3 length equals 18 residues. With V trimmed by 2 bases and J by 2 bases, 11 bases remained unmatched. CDR3: CASSVAPGTGGLNTEAFF. DNA of the CDR3: TGTGCCAGCAGCGTGGCCCCCGGGACAGGGGGACTTAACACTGAAGCTTTCTTT.

The gene calls are TRBV5-6 and TRBJ2-7; 9 bases are shared with TRBD1. The V and J ends lost 3 bases and 7 bases, in that order; junction bases with no gene match: 11. This CDR3 region has 15 residues. Germline CDR1 reads SGHDT; CDR2 reads YYEEEE. CDR3 protein: CASSSGQGPRWEQYF. The DNA of the CDR3 is TGTGCCAGCAGCTCCGGACAGGGGCCGAGGTGGGAGCAGTACTTC. The whole variable domain, filled in from reference TRBV5-6 and TRBJ2-7, reads DAGVTQSPTHLIKTRGQQVTLRCSPKSGHDTVSWYQQALGQGPQFIFQYYEEEERQRGNFPDRFSGHQFPNYSSELNVNALLLGDSALYLCASSSGQGPRWEQYFGPGTRLTVT.

This CDR3 is CASSVPGGELFF. As DNA, the CDR3 is TGTGCCAGCAGTGTTCCAGGCGGGGAGCTGTTTTTT. The chain has TRBV25-1 and TRBJ2-2; D unresolved. The V gene lost 4 bases and the J gene lost 7 bases, with 7 bases spanning the gap. CDR3 length: 12 amino acids. Germline assignment: CDR1 MGHDK and CDR2 SYGVNS.

The chain joins TRBV12-5 to TRBJ2-5; TRBD1 matches 8 bases. The V gene's germline CDR1 is LGHNT and CDR2 FRNRAP. The CDR3 extends over 11 amino acids. CDR3 bases: TGTGCGAACAGGGGGGAAGAGACCCAGTACTTC. Translating it yields CANRGEETQYF.

The gene calls are TRBV6-1 and TRBJ2-7; D not resolved. V lost 1 base to trimming and J lost 1 base, with 14 bases between them. The CDR3 is made up of 16 amino acids. Germline values: CDR1 MNHNS, CDR2 SASEGT. Here the CDR3 DNA reads TGTGCCAGCAGTGAAGACACCAACCGAATATCCTACGAGCAGTACTTC. Translated: CASSEDTNRISYEQYF.

CDR3 region: CASSSTSGGSLGTDTQYF. As DNA, the CDR3 is TGTGCCAGCAGCTCGACTAGCGGGGGGAGCCTCGGCACAGATACGCAGTATTTT. The V and J genes are TRBV11-3 and TRBJ2-3; 13 positions agree with TRBD2. Germline V gene data show CDR1 as SGHNT and CDR2 as YENEEA. The CDR3 totals 18 residues. V was pared by 4 bases and J by 1 base, with 8 bases of the junction left unmatched.

The chain recombines TRBV4-2 with TRBJ2-1; 9 bases map to TRBD2. The V gene's germline CDR1 is LGHNA and CDR2 YNFKEQ. The V and J ends lost 0 bases and 8 bases, in that order; junction bases with no gene match: 14. This CDR3 comprises 18 residues. The DNA of the CDR3 is TGTGCCAGCAGCCAAGATCGGGCCCGGCGGGGGGGCCATGATGAGCAGTTCTTC. It encodes CASSQDRARRGGHDEQFF.

CDR3 nucleotides: TGCGCCAGCTCCGGGGGTCGACAAGAGACCCAGTACTTC. It encodes CASSGGRQETQYF. This chain links TRBV5-1 with TRBJ2-5, with D possibly being TRBD2 (6 bases). Germline V gives CDR1 SGHRS, CDR2 YFSETQ. CDR3 length: 13 amino acids. V was trimmed by 7 bases and J by 2 bases, leaving 12 bases between them.

The chain joins TRBV30 to TRBJ2-2; 7 bases are a match to TRBD1. Germline assignment: CDR1 GTSNPN and CDR2 SVGIG (reference sequence). There are 16 residues in the CDR3. The V and J ends lost 5 bases and 1 base, in that order; junction bases with no gene match: 10. The CDR3 nucleotides read TGTGCCTGGCGAAGTAAAAGACAGGGGAACACCGGGGAGCTGTTTTTT. Amino acid sequence: CAWRSKRQGNTGELFF.

V and J are TRBV9 and TRBJ1-1; 8 positions agree with TRBD1. CDR1 is SGDLS, CDR2 YYNGEE, per germline. The CDR3 has 14 residues. V shed 3 bases, J shed 6 bases, and the junction held 7 bases outside the gene matches. CDR3 amino acids: CASSGTGRDAEAFF. The CDR3 region has the DNA TGTGCCAGCAGCGGGACAGGGAGGGACGCTGAAGCTTTCTTT. The variable domain in full, completed from reference TRBV9 and TRBJ1-1, reads DSGVTQTPKHLITATGQRVTLRCSPRSGDLSVYWYQQSLDQGLQFLIQYYNGEERAKGNILERFSAQQFPDLHSELNLSSLELGDSALYFCASSGTGRDAEAFFGQGTRLTVV.

The genes are TRBV19 and TRBJ1-2; 8 bases fit TRBD1. This CDR3 contains 13 residues. CDR1 and CDR2 from the germline V gene are LNHDA and SQIVND (reference sequence). The trim removed 10 bases at V and 4 bases at J, leaving 8 bases unmatched. The CDR3 sequence: CATTTGVAYGYTF. CDR3 coding DNA: TGTGCCACGACGACAGGGGTTGCCTATGGCTACACCTTC.

The chain is built from TRBV2 and TRBJ1-5, with D unclear. Per germline, CDR1 SNHLY and CDR2 FYNNEI. The CDR3 length is 15 residues. V gave up 2 bases and J gave up 2 bases, with 10 bases separating them. CDR3 loop: CASSELWSGNQPQHF. CDR3 sequence (DNA): TGTGCCAGCAGTGAACTGTGGAGTGGCAATCAGCCCCAGCATTTT.

The chain couples TRBV7-2 to TRBJ2-7, with a weak D call TRBD2 (6 bases). V was shortened by 4 bases and J by 4 bases, with 14 bases between the two germline ends. Germline-derived CDR1 and CDR2 are SGHTA and FQGNSA. The CDR3 covers 14 residues. CDR3 in DNA: TGTGCCAGCAGCTCGTCGGGGGAAATTTACGAGCAGTACTTC. Protein sequence: CASSSSGEIYEQYF.

This chain joins TRBV7-8 and TRBJ2-7, with 10 bases that match TRBD2. The CDR3 spans 19 residues. Germline V gene lookup returns CDR1 SGHVS and CDR2 FQNEAQ. V was clipped by 2 bases and J by 5 bases; unmatched bases: 18. The CDR3 DNA sequence: TGTGCCAGCAGCTTATATAACAGGGAGTCGGCTAGCGGGGGAAACGAGCAGTACTTC. Translation gives CASSLYNRESASGGNEQYF.

The chain is built from TRBV6-5 and TRBJ2-3; D call uncertain. CDR1 is MNHEY, CDR2 SVGAGI, per germline. CDR3 size: 13 residues. The V and J ends lost 5 bases and 3 bases respectively, with 9 bases between them. This chain's CDR3 is CASSPPGTDTQYF. CDR3 in DNA: TGTGCCAGCAGTCCCCCCGGGACAGATACGCAGTATTTT.

V gene TRBV18 combines with J gene TRBJ2-7, with a tentative D call TRBD1 (5 bases). The germline V and J ends were trimmed by 1 base and 3 bases, with 7 bases remaining between them. The V gene's germline CDR1 is KGHSH and CDR2 LQKENI. The CDR3 contains 13 residues. The CDR3 loop is CASSPRTGYEQYF. The CDR3 DNA is TGTGCCAGCTCACCACGCACAGGCTACGAGCAGTACTTC. The whole variable domain, remainder taken from reference TRBV18 and TRBJ2-7, is NAGVMQNPRHLVRRRGQEARLRCSPMKGHSHVYWYRQLPEEGLKFMVYLQKENIIDESGMPKERFSAEFPKEGPSILRIQQVVRGDSAAYFCASSPRTGYEQYFGPGTRLTVT.

The V gene is TRBV7-2, the J gene TRBJ2-5, with 8 bases identical to TRBD2. CDR1 is SGHTA, CDR2 FQGNSA, per germline. The CDR3 is 15 amino acids. Trimming at V came to 7 bases and at J to 5 bases, leaving 12 bases not matched to a gene. This CDR3 reads CASTWTGGASETQYF. The CDR3 DNA is TGTGCCAGCACCTGGACCGGGGGGGCCTCCGAGACCCAGTACTTC.

The V call is TRBV6-1, the J call TRBJ1-1; TRBD1 agrees at 8 bases. V dropped 6 bases and J dropped 4; count of bases not matched to a gene: 10. CDR3 size: 15 residues. Germline CDR1 reads MNHNS; CDR2 reads SASEGT. CDR3 protein: CASSRDRSLSTEAFF. The CDR3 coding sequence is TGTGCCAGCAGCCGGGACAGGTCTCTCTCCACTGAAGCTTTCTTT.

To note about this clone: Sequence at one end of the junction differs from germline and may be a read error. The sample holds other DNA sequences that translate to the same CDR3. The chain is built from TRBV30 and TRBJ1-2; D is possibly TRBD1 (6 bases). Per germline, CDR1 GTSNPN and CDR2 SVGIG (reference sequence). The CDR3 covers 14 residues. The CDR3 here is CAWSVQGQNYGYTF. DNA for the CDR3: TGCGCCTGGAGTGTACAAGGACAGAACTATGGCTATACCTTC.

This rearrangement joins TRBV9 to TRBJ2-3, with 7 bases identical to TRBD2. The CDR3 runs 17 residues. Germline V gives CDR1 SGDLS, CDR2 YYNGEE. Germline trimming cut 0 bases from V and 7 bases from J; bases unmatched to any gene: 14. The CDR3 is CASSVAFKGLQDNTQYF. The CDR3 bases are TGTGCCAGCAGCGTAGCATTTAAGGGACTACAAGATAATACGCAGTATTTT.